Sequencing of this T cell receptor beta chain was carried out in a study of cytomegalovirus exposure and HLA in healthy donors. Study-wide findings and caveats: Altogether, about 160 TCR beta chains were recorded as cytomegalovirus-associated. Per a prior analysis, the majority of TCR beta V segments were productive roughly 90% or roughly 30% of the time. Cytomegalovirus status was reportedly diagnosed by the classifier with high specificity and sensitivity.

For this clone: What it recognizes is unknown.

The study ran its PCR with 60 Vbeta and 13 Jbeta primers. Produced via immunoSEQ multiplex PCR; TCRdb's table is partial and in-frame only. The table records about 200,000 clones, around 82% of them present only once. CDR1 SGHRS and CDR2 YFSETQ come from the germline V gene. The V and J ends lost 3 bases and 7 bases, in that order; junction bases with no gene match: 7. The CDR3 is 16 amino acids. The sequenced material came from PBMCs. J is TRBJ2-2 and V is TRBV5-1; the match to TRBD2 covers 12 bases. This TCR was recovered from a woman aged 25 to 39 in good health and CMV-seronegative. CDR3 sequence (DNA): TGCGCCAGCAGCTCCTTACTAGCGGGAGGCGTCGGGGAGCTGTTTTTT. Translation gives CASSSLLAGGVGELFF.